These 24 T cell receptor beta chains share one sample of origin, sequenced in a study of blood T cell repertoires in COVID-19. The repertoire was sequenced with immunoSEQ multiplex PCR; TCRdb's copy has only in-frame clones and lacks some. The data contain 90,000 to 130,000 clones, 70% to 90% of them singletons. The sequencing input was peripheral blood. The source is a man in his forties or fifties with acute or convalescent COVID-19.

V gene TRBV3-1 (or the pseudogene TRBV3-2) combines with J gene TRBJ2-7; 11 nucleotides agree with TRBD2. The CDR3 is 18 residues long. The V segment lost 3 bases and the J segment 1 base; nucleotides outside the gene matches: 11. The germline gives CDR1 LGHDT, CDR2 YNNKEL (reference sequence). In DNA, the CDR3 is TGTGCCAGCAGCCAGGAAGGGGGGACTAGCGGCTTATCCTACGAGCAGTACTTC. Its protein product is CASSQEGGTSGLSYEQYF.

This chain links TRBV4-2 with TRBJ2-3; 10 bases are a match to TRBD2. CDR1 is LGHNA and CDR2 is YNFKEQ in the germline V gene. J was trimmed by 2 bases and V by 4 bases; bases with no gene match: 3. This CDR3 is 15 amino acids long. CDR3 amino acids: CASSLGLAVTDTQYF. The CDR3 region has the DNA TGTGCCAGCAGCCTTGGACTAGCGGTCACAGATACGCAGTATTTT.

CDR3 nucleotide sequence: TGTGCCAGCAGCTGGGGCAAAACCTACGAGCAGTACTTC. Translation gives CASSWGKTYEQYF. The J gene is TRBJ2-7, the V gene TRBV7-9; tentatively, D is TRBD1 (5 bases). CDR3 length: 13 residues. The germline CDR1 and CDR2 sequences are SEHNR and FQNEAQ (reference sequence). Between the trimmed V and J ends, which lost 4 bases and 2 bases, there was a span of 9 bases.

The CDR3 bases are TGCGCCAGCAGCTTGGTTTCCCAATTGACCGGGGAGCTGTTTTTT. Its protein is CASSLVSQLTGELFF. The gene calls are TRBV5-1 and TRBJ2-2; D is unresolved. The CDR3 length is 15 residues. Germline CDR1 SGHRS, CDR2 YFSETQ. The V end was cut by 0 bases, the J end by 5 bases, with 11 bases between.

This clone was counted once. The chain combines TRBV2 with TRBJ2-7; 9 bases map to TRBD1. J gave up 3 bases and V 8 bases, and 8 bases lay outside the gene matches. CDR3 length equals 14 residues. Germline lookup yields CDR1 SNHLY and CDR2 FYNNEI. The CDR3 nucleotides are TGTGCCAGCGGCTACCGGGACAGGGACTACGAGCAGTACTTC. This encodes CASGYRDRDYEQYF.

J is TRBJ2-3 and V is TRBV7-2, with TRBD2 matching 16 bases. The ends lost 3 bases at V and 4 bases at J; junction bases unmatched: 7. Germline V lookup: CDR1 SGHTA, CDR2 FQGNSA. CDR3 size: 18 residues. The CDR3 DNA reads as TGTGCCAGCAGCTTGGGGGGACTAGCGGGAGGGCTCTCAGATACGCAGTATTTT. It translates to CASSLGGLAGGLSDTQYF.

This sequence joins TRBV10-2 and TRBJ2-7, with TRBD2 matching 14 bases. This CDR3 has 20 residues. J gave up 0 bases and V 8 bases, and 18 bases lay outside the gene matches. CDR1 and CDR2 (germline): WSHSY, SAAADI. Here the CDR3 DNA reads TGCGCCAGCCAGCTTTACCCCCTGACTAGCGGGAGGGCCTACTCCTACGAGCAGTACTTC. It yields the protein CASQLYPLTSGRAYSYEQYF.

A single count supports this clone. This rearrangement joins TRBV7-6 to TRBJ2-6, with D perhaps matching TRBD2 (6 bases). V was trimmed by 5 bases and J by 0 bases, leaving 17 bases between them. The CDR3 is 18 residues long. CDR1 and CDR2 from the germline V gene are SGHVS and FNYEAQ. In DNA form, the CDR3 reads TGTGCCAGCAGCCCGACCCCACAGACTAGCTCTGGGGCCAACGTCCTGACTTTC. Translation gives CASSPTPQTSSGANVLTF.

This clone was picked up a small number of times. This chain joins TRBV18 and TRBJ1-1, with TRBD1 identical over 9 bases. V lost 0 bases to trimming and J lost 4 bases; unmatched junction nucleotides: 6. The length of the CDR3 is 16 residues. Germline V gene sequence: CDR1 KGHSH, CDR2 LQKENI. The CDR3 loop is CASSPPGTGRTTEAFF. In DNA, the CDR3 is TGTGCCAGCTCACCACCGGGGACAGGGAGGACCACTGAAGCTTTCTTT.

The CDR3 region is CASRPGQLHQETQYF. As DNA, the CDR3 is TGTGCCAGCAGGCCGGGACAGCTCCATCAAGAGACCCAGTACTTC. The chain links TRBV28 to TRBJ2-5, with TRBD1 matching over 7 bases. J lost 2 bases, V lost 6 bases, and 9 bases had no gene match. Germline V CDR1 and CDR2: MDHEN, SYDVKM. This CDR3 has 15 residues.

The chain recombines TRBV7-2 with TRBJ1-3; D remains unclear. The germline CDR1 and CDR2 sequences are SGHTA and FQGNSA. The CDR3 sequence is 16 residues long. V lost 5 bases to trimming and J lost 2 bases, with 16 bases between them. CDR3 loop: CASSPRLISTGNTIYF. The CDR3 DNA follows: TGTGCCAGCAGCCCCCGGTTGATTAGCACTGGAAACACCATATATTTT.

The CDR3 DNA reads as TGCGCCAGCAGTGACACAACGGGACTAGCGGGAGCCTACAATGAGCAGTTCTTC. Amino acids: CASSDTTGLAGAYNEQFF. The chain combines TRBV10-1 with TRBJ2-1, with 14 bases matching TRBD2. Trimming removed 3 bases from V and 2 bases from J; junction bases left unmatched: 6. The germline V gene encodes CDR1 WNHNN and CDR2 SYGVQD (reference sequence). The CDR3 is 18 residues long.

The chain carries TRBV7-2 and TRBJ2-1; 11 positions match TRBD2. Germline trimming cut 2 bases from V and 7 bases from J; bases unmatched to any gene: 7. The V gene's germline CDR1 is SGHTA and CDR2 FQGNSA. This CDR3 has 16 amino acids. In DNA, the CDR3 is TGTGCCAGCAGCTTAAGATTAGCGGGGGGGCGGAATGAGCAGTTCTTC. Translated, it gives CASSLRLAGGRNEQFF.

The chain combines TRBV6-5 with TRBJ1-2; no firm D call. The CDR3 contains 15 residues. Deletions cut 0 bases from V and 3 bases from J, with 11 bases between. In germline, CDR1 is MNHEY, CDR2 SVGAGI. CDR3 sequence reads: CASSYSQRPDYGYTF. In DNA, the CDR3 is TGTGCCAGCAGTTACTCCCAGCGTCCGGACTATGGCTACACCTTC.

The chain uses TRBV5-4 and TRBJ2-1; D perhaps matches TRBD1 (5 bases). Germline CDR1 reads SGHNT; CDR2 reads YYREEE (reference sequence). The V end was cut by 2 bases, the J end by 3 bases, with 12 bases between. This CDR3 contains 15 residues. The CDR3 DNA reads TGTGCCAGCAGCTTTGCGAAAACAGGCTACAATGAGCAGTTCTTC. It yields the protein CASSFAKTGYNEQFF.

This clone has more than one count but fewer than ten. The chain recombines TRBV5-4 with TRBJ2-2; D is possibly TRBD1 (7 bases). V was pared by 4 bases and J by 0 bases, with 10 bases between. Germline CDR1 and CDR2: SGHNT and YYREEE (reference sequence). This CDR3 has 15 amino acids. The CDR3 coding sequence is TGTGCCAGCAGCCGCGGGACAGCGAACACCGGGGAGCTGTTTTTT. Translated, it gives CASSRGTANTGELFF.

The rearrangement uses TRBV3-1 (or the pseudogene TRBV3-2) and TRBJ1-2; 9 bases align to TRBD1. The CDR3 contains 14 residues. Germline assignment: CDR1 LGHDT and CDR2 YNNKEL (reference sequence). The V gene end was trimmed by 3 bases and the J gene end by 6 bases; junction bases not matched to a gene: 5. The CDR3 region is CASSHRGQGNGYTF. CDR3 nucleotide sequence: TGTGCCAGCAGCCACCGGGGACAGGGTAATGGCTACACCTTC.

V usage is TRBV27 and J usage is TRBJ2-5, with 12 bases lining up with TRBD1. V gave up 6 bases and J gave up 3 bases; unmatched junction bases: 5. The CDR3 extends over 15 amino acids. Germline CDR1 and CDR2: MNHEY and SMNVEV (reference sequence). DNA for the CDR3: TGTGCCAGCAGGGGACAGGGGGCTAGAGAAGAGACCCAGTACTTC. This translates into CASRGQGAREETQYF.

The rearrangement links TRBV29-1 to TRBJ1-5; 9 bases line up with TRBD1. Germline CDR1 and CDR2: SQVTM and ANQGSEA. This CDR3 is built from 17 residues. V shed 4 bases, J shed 0 bases, and the junction held 10 bases outside the gene matches. The CDR3 sequence: CSVGRQGGTYSNQPQHF. The CDR3 DNA reads TGCAGCGTTGGGCGACAGGGGGGGACTTATAGCAATCAGCCCCAGCATTTT.

The chain joins TRBV7-2 to TRBJ1-3; D is unresolved. The CDR3 totals 14 residues. The germline V gene has CDR1 SGHTA and CDR2 FQGNSA. The V gene lost 5 bases and the J gene lost 0 bases, with 8 bases spanning the gap. The DNA for the CDR3 is TGTGCCAGCAGCCCCGCGCCCTCTGGAAACACCATATATTTT. Translated, it gives CASSPAPSGNTIYF.

The chain couples TRBV12-3 or TRBV12-4 to TRBJ2-7; D is perhaps TRBD1 (5 bases). V dropped 3 bases and J dropped 6 bases, with 12 bases sitting between them. The CDR3 spans 13 residues. The DNA for the CDR3 is TGTGCCAGCAGTTTCTTAGGGGCGAGCGAGCAGTACTTC. This encodes CASSFLGASEQYF.

This rearrangement joins TRBV7-9 to TRBJ1-3; TRBD1 matches at 7 bases. The CDR3 totals 16 residues. The V gene's germline CDR1 is SEHNR and CDR2 FQNEAQ (reference sequence). V lost 3 bases to trimming and J lost 2 bases; unmatched junction nucleotides: 7. This chain's CDR3 is CASSFLDRRAGNTIYF. DNA for the CDR3: TGTGCCAGCAGCTTCTTGGACAGGAGGGCTGGAAACACCATATATTTT.

This clone was found a few times. The gene calls are TRBV1 and TRBJ2-1; TRBD2, the table's D call, was not compared with the DNA. TRBV1 is recorded as a pseudogene. The CDR3 runs 17 residues. As DNA, the CDR3 is TGCACCAGCAGCCAAGATAGGGGACTAGCGGGTGACAATGAGCAGTTCTTC. The encoded protein is CTSSQDRGLAGDNEQFF.

The chain couples TRBV12-3 or TRBV12-4 to TRBJ1-5; D is unclear. V gave up 8 bases and J gave up 7 bases, with 15 bases separating them. This CDR3 spans 13 amino acids. The CDR3, as DNA: TGTGCCAGCGGGCTAAGTGGAGGGCAGCCCCAGCATTTT. Translation gives CASGLSGGQPQHF.